The rows below give T cell receptor beta chains drawn from one sample of a study of T cells in narcolepsy. The assay was immunoSEQ multiplex PCR, and TCRdb's table has in-frame clones only and misses some. The sample includes 27,000 or so clones, 86% seen only once; the top ten take 1.1%. Sequences were obtained from CD45RA- memory CD4+ T cells from PBMCs. These receptors all stem from a human donor with narcolepsy. Both conserved end residues are part of each CDR3. D genes are given only for firm matches. Part of the rows lack a size; the others show once, few, many or a class for expanded clones.

v_gene	abundance	d_gene	j_gene	len	CDR3nt	CDR3aa
TRBV5-1	NA	NA	TRBJ1-2	13	TGCGCCAGCAGCTTTGGTGTAGGGGAAGGCTACACCTTC	CASSFGVGEGYTF
TRBV6-5	NA	TRBD1	TRBJ2-7	14	TGTGCCAGCAGTCCGCGACAGGGCTCCTACGAGCAGTACTTC	CASSPRQGSYEQYF
TRBV4-1	NA	TRBD2	TRBJ2-5	17	TGCGCCAGCAGCCAAGATCGTTCGGGGGGATACCAAGAGACCCAGTACTTC	CASSQDRSGGYQETQYF
TRBV7-6	NA	NA	TRBJ1-3	13	TGTGCCAGCAGCGGGGATTCTGGAAACACCATATATTTT	CASSGDSGNTIYF
TRBV7-8	NA	NA	TRBJ1-3	16	TGTGCCAGCAGCTTAGCGGGGCAGAACTCTGGAAACACCATATATTTT	CASSLAGQNSGNTIYF
TRBV5-1	once	TRBD2	TRBJ2-5	15	TGCGCCAGCGGAGCTCTAGCGGGGGGTCAAGAGACCCAGTACTTC	CASGALAGGQETQYF
TRBV6-6	NA	TRBD1	TRBJ2-7	14	TGTGCCAGCAGGCTGGACAGGGCCTCGTACGAGCAGTACTTC	CASRLDRASYEQYF
TRBV7-2	NA	NA	TRBJ2-5	12	TGTGCCAGCAGCTTCAGAGGAGAGACCCAGTACTTC	CASSFRGETQYF
TRBV23-1	NA	NA	TRBJ1-1	14	TGCGCCAGCAGCCGGCCTCGCCCGAACACTGAAGCTTTCTTT	CASSRPRPNTEAFF
TRBV6-5	NA	NA	TRBJ1-5	13	TGTGCCAGCAGTTACTCGTGGGGTCAGCCCCAGCATTTT	CASSYSWGQPQHF
TRBV19	NA	TRBD1	TRBJ1-6	16	TGTGCCAGTAGTATCCGCGGACAGGGGGAAGGTTCACCCCTCCACTTT	CASSIRGQGEGSPLHF
TRBV2	NA	NA	TRBJ2-2	13	TGTGCCAGCAGTGGCGGACCTACAACGGAGCTGTTTTTT	CASSGGPTTELFF
TRBV5-4	few	TRBD2	TRBJ2-1	15	TGTGCCAGCAGCCCGGGGACTAGTAAAAACAATGAGCAGTTCTTC	CASSPGTSKNNEQFF
TRBV6-1	NA	NA	TRBJ2-5	13	TGTGCCAGCAGTGGGGGAAGGGAAAAGACCCAGTACTTC	CASSGGREKTQYF